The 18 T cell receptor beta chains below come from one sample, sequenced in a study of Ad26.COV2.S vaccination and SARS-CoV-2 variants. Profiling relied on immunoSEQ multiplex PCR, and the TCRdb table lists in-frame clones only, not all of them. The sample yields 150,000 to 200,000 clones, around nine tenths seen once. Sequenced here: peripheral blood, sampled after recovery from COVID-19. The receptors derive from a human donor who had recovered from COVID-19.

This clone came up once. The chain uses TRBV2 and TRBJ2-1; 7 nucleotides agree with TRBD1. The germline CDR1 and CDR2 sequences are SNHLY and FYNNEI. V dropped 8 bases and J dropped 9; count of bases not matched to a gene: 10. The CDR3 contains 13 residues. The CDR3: CASGMSSGGEQFF. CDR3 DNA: TGTGCCAGCGGGATGAGCTCAGGGGGTGAGCAGTTCTTC.

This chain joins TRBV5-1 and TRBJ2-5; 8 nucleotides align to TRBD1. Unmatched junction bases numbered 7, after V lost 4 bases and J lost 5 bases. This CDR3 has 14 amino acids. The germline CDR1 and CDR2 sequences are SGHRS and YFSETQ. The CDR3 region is CASSPTGVWETQYF. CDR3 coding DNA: TGCGCCAGCAGCCCGACAGGGGTTTGGGAGACCCAGTACTTC.

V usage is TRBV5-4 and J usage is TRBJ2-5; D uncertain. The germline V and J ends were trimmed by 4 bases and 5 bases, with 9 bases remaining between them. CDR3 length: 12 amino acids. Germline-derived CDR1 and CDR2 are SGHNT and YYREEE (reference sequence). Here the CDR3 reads CASSQEKETQYF. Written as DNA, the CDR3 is TGTGCCAGCAGCCAGGAGAAGGAGACCCAGTACTTC.

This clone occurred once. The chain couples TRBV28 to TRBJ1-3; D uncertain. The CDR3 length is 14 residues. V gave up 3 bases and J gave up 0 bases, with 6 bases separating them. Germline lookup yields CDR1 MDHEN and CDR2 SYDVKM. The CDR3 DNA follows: TGTGCCAGCAGTTTCCCGTCCTCTGGAAACACCATATATTTT. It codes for CASSFPSSGNTIYF.

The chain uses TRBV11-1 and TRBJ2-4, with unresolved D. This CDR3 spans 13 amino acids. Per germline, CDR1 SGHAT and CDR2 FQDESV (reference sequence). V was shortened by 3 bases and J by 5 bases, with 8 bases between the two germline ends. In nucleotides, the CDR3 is TGTGCCAGCAGCTTCGAACAGCAAAACATTCAGTACTTC. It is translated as CASSFEQQNIQYF. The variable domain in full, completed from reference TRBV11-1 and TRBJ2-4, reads EAEVAQSPRYKITEKSQAVAFWCDPISGHATLYWYRQILGQGPELLVQFQDESVVDDSQLPKDRFSAERLKGVDSTLKIQPAELGDSAMYLCASSFEQQNIQYFGAGTRLSVL.

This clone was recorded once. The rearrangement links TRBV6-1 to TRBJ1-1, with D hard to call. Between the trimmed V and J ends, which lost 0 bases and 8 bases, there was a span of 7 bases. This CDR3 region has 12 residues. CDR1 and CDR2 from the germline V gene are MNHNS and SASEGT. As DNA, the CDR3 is TGTGCCAGCAGTGAAGCAGTGGGGGAAGCTTTCTTT. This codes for CASSEAVGEAFF.

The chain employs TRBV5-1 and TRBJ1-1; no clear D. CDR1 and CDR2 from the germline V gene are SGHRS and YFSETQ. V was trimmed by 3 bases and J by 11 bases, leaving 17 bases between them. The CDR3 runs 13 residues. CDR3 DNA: TGCGCCAGCAGCTCCGCGGGAGGGAGAGAGGCTTTCTTT. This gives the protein CASSSAGGREAFF.

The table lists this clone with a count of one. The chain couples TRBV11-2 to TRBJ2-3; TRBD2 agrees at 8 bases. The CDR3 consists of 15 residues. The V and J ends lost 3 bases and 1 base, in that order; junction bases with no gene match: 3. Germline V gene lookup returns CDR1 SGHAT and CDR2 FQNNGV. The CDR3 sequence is CASSLSLAGTDTQYF. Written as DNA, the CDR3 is TGTGCCAGCAGCTTGTCACTAGCGGGCACAGATACGCAGTATTTT.

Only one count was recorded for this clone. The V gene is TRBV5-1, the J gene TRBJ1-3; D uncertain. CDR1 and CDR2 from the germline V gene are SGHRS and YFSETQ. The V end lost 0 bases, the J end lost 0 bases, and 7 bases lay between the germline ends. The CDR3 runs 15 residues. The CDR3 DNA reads TGCGCCAGCAGCTTGGGTGGGAGCTCTGGAAACACCATATATTTT. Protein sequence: CASSLGGSSGNTIYF.

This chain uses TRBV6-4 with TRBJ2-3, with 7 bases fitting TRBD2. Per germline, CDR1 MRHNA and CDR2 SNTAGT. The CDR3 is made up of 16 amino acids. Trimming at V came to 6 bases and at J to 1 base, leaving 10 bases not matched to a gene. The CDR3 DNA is TGTGCCAGCAGCCCAAGACTAGCTTTCGGCACAGATACGCAGTATTTT. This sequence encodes CASSPRLAFGTDTQYF.

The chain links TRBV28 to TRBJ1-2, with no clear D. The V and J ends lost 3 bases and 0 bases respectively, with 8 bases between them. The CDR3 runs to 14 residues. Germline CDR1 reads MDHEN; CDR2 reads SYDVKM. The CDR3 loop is CASSFEISNYGYTF. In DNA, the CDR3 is TGTGCCAGCAGTTTTGAGATTTCTAACTATGGCTACACCTTC.

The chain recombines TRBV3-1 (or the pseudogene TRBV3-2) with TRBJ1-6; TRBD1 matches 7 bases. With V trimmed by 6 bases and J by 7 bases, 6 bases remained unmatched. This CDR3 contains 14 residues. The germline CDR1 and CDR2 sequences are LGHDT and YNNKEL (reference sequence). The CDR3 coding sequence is TGTGCCAGCAGACAGACAGGGATAAATTCACCCCTCCACTTT. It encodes CASRQTGINSPLHF.

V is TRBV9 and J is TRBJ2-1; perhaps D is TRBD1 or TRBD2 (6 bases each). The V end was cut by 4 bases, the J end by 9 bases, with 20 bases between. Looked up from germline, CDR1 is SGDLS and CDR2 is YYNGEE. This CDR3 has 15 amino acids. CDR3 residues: CASSPRGTLEGEQFF. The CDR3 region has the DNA TGTGCCAGCAGCCCCCGGGGGACATTGGAGGGTGAGCAGTTCTTC.

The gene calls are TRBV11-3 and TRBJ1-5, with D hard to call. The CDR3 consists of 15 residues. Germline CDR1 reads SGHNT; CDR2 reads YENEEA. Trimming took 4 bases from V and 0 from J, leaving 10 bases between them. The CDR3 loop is CASSSRFYSNQPQHF. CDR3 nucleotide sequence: TGTGCCAGCAGCTCCAGGTTCTATAGCAATCAGCCCCAGCATTTT.

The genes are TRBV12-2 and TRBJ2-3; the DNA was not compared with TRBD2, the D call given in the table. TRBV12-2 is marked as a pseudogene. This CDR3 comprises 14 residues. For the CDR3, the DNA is TGTGCGGCCCCGGGGGAGTCAAGCACAGATACGCAGTATTTT. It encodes CAAPGESSTDTQYF.

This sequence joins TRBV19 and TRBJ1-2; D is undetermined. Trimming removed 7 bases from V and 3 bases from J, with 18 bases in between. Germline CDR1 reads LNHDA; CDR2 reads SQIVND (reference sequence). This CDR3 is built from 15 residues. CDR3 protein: CASKSSGRRYYGYTF. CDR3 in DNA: TGTGCCAGTAAGTCTTCGGGCAGGCGATACTATGGCTACACCTTC. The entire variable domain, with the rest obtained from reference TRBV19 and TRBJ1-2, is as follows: DGGITQSPKYLFRKEGQNVTLSCEQNLNHDAMYWYRQDPGQGLRLIYYSQIVNDFQKGDIAEGYSVSREKKESFPLTVTSAQKNPTAFYLCASKSSGRRYYGYTFGSGTRLTVV.

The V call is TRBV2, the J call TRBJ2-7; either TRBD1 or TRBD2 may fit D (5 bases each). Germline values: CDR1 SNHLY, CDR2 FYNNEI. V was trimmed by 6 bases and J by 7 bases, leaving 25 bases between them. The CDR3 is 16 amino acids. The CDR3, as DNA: TGTGCCAGCAGCGCTGAAGGGGACCTCTATTTGGAAGAGCAGTACTTC. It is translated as CASSAEGDLYLEEQYF.

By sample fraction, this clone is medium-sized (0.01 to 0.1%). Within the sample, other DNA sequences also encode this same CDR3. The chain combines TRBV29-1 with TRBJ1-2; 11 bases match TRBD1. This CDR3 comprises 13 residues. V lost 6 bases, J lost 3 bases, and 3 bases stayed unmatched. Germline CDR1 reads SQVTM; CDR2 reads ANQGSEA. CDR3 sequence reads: CSVGQGDYYGYTF. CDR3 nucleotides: TGCAGCGTGGGACAGGGGGACTACTATGGCTACACCTTC.